Given below is one T cell receptor beta chain in context. Its specificity is unknown. This specimen comes from a study of graft-versus-host responses after intestinal transplantation. In the study overall: Transplant types were multivisceral, liver-intestinal, or isolated intestinal. Tacrolimus plus steroids were given to all recipients for about 3 years, preceded by anti-thymocyte globulin induction. Broader study findings: Some GvH clones were seen earlier in gut or blood, suggesting intestinal origin.

The CDR3 covers 16 residues. In germline, CDR1 is SGHDT, CDR2 YYEEEE. The V and J ends lost 2 bases and 0 bases respectively, with 15 bases between them. The table came from immunoSEQ multiplex PCR; TCRdb's copy has only in-frame clones and leaves some out. Altogether 100,000 to 130,000 clones are present, about nine tenths being singletons, with the ten largest covering less than 0.8%. The sequence was obtained from a human donor who was the organ donor for an intestinal transplant. J is TRBJ2-7 and V is TRBV5-6; D possibly corresponds to TRBD2 (6 bases). Sequencing was performed on unstimulated CD4+ T cells sorted from spleen or lymph node cells, taken before transplant. The CDR3 sequence: CASSFRWRGSSYEQYF. DNA of the CDR3: TGTGCCAGCAGCTTCCGATGGCGGGGCAGCTCCTACGAGCAGTACTTC.